Sequencing of this T cell receptor beta chain was carried out in a study of human versus mouse CDR3 diversity and MHC coevolution. Across the study: The immunoSEQ assay reportedly detects one in 200,000 T cells. Each sample yielded about 0.6 x 10^7 to 1.7 x 10^7 valid reads.

Trimming pared 6 bases from V and 0 bases from J, leaving 12 bases between. This CDR3 spans 14 amino acids. Per germline, CDR1 SGHAT and CDR2 FQNNGV. TCRdb's copy holds only in-frame clones and misses some; the assay was immunoSEQ multiplex PCR. The sample yields over 60,000 clones, 92% seen once. The gene calls are TRBV11-2 and TRBJ2-7; weak D call: TRBD1 (6 bases). The source is a person between 25 and 70 years old in good health. What was sequenced was naive CD4+ T cells from blood. Regarding subset: CD45RO-negative CD62L-positive naive CD4 T cells. DNA for the CDR3: TGTGCCAGCAGTCCTACAGGGCACTCCTACGAGCAGTACTTC. Translation: CASSPTGHSYEQYF.